Listed here is a single T cell receptor beta chain. Under the authors' procedure: Counts of nucleated cells, estimated from reference gene primer amplification, were obtained. Assay: immunoSEQ multiplex PCR; the TCRdb copy retains only in-frame clones and omits some. V, J and clone size reflect that table, while D and trimming were determined from the DNA. The data show about 310,000 clones, roughly 84% seen once. This specimen comes from a study of blood T cell repertoires in COVID-19. Looking at the study overall: Whether acute or convalescent, the COVID-19 samples came from the United States, Italy and Spain.

V was cut by 5 bases and J by 1 base, with 8 bases left in between. The germline V gene encodes CDR1 SGHTA and CDR2 FQGNSA. The CDR3 runs 13 residues. V is TRBV7-2 and J is TRBJ1-1; D is possibly TRBD1 (6 bases). This TCR was sampled from a man aged 50 to 60 with active or convalescent COVID-19. Sequencing was done on a sample of peripheral blood. The CDR3 spells CASSRDTNTEAFF. CDR3 in DNA: TGTGCCAGCAGCCGGGACACGAACACTGAAGCTTTCTTT.